Sequencing of this T cell receptor beta chain was carried out in a study of blood T cell repertoires in COVID-19. The overall study: The samples span acute and convalescent COVID-19 from the United States, Italy and Spain. In each case, the material was cDNA or gDNA derived from T cells, B-cell-depleted T cells, or PBMCs.

In the original analysis: Amplification of reference gene primers was used by the study to estimate nucleated cell counts. Clones were read by immunoSEQ multiplex PCR, and TCRdb kept only the in-frame ones, dropping some. The DNA was the basis for D and trimming; V, J and clone size are from that table. The table shows about 87,000 clones, with roughly 80% occurring only once. The CDR3 runs to 13 residues. Germline V gene data show CDR1 as MNHEY and CDR2 as SMNVEV (reference sequence). The V end was cut by 5 bases, the J end by 1 base, with 8 bases between. The chain is built from TRBV27 and TRBJ1-1; D is uncertain. This sequence originates from an elderly woman with active or convalescent COVID-19. The sequenced sample was peripheral blood. CDR3 nucleotide sequence: TGTGCCAGCAGTGTTCGGGGGAACACTGAAGCTTTCTTT. Translation: CASSVRGNTEAFF.